One and the same sample provided the 20 T cell receptor beta chains below, sequenced in a study of T cell responses to AZD1222 COVID-19 vaccine (dated by TCRdb to 2020 to 2023). The time point label, read with the paper, signifies: about 28 days (+/-7) after the second vaccine dose. The library was built by means of the immunoSEQ multiplex PCR assay. TCRdb limited this immuneACCESS table to in-frame rearrangements with V and J called. A share of clones is missing; checked studies link under half to unresolved V genes, and the rest is unexplained. The table for this sample lists over 110,000 clones; 90% of them were counted only once. The leading ten clones occupy approximately 1.6% of the sample. This specimen was peripheral blood, taken 28 days after the second AZD1222 dose. The source of these receptors is an adult who received the AZD1222 COVID-19 vaccine.

The chain combines TRBV28 with TRBJ2-3, with no clear D. V lost 2 bases to trimming and J lost 0 bases, with 6 bases between them. Per germline, CDR1 MDHEN and CDR2 SYDVKM. The CDR3 is 14 amino acids. The CDR3 here is CASSLDKSTDTQYF. In DNA form, the CDR3 reads TGTGCCAGCAGTTTAGACAAAAGCACAGATACGCAGTATTTT.

This chain links TRBV27 with TRBJ2-7, with 7 bases that match TRBD1. Unmatched junction bases numbered 7, after V lost 5 bases and J lost 0 bases. The V gene's germline CDR1 is MNHEY and CDR2 SMNVEV (reference sequence). This CDR3 comprises 15 residues. As DNA, the CDR3 is TGTGCCAGCAGTATCAAACCAGGGGGCTCCTACGAGCAGTACTTC. This sequence encodes CASSIKPGGSYEQYF.

The V and J genes are TRBV3-1 (or the pseudogene TRBV3-2) and TRBJ1-1; D might be TRBD1 (6 bases). This CDR3 has 13 residues. Deletions cut 4 bases from V and 5 bases from J, with 11 bases between. Germline assignment: CDR1 LGHDT and CDR2 YNNKEL (reference sequence). The CDR3 spells CASSPKGGTEAFF. The CDR3 bases are TGTGCCAGCAGCCCCAAGGGGGGAACTGAAGCTTTCTTT.

The chain recombines TRBV14 with TRBJ1-1; D might be TRBD1 (5 bases). This CDR3 has 14 amino acids. Germline V lookup: CDR1 SGHDN, CDR2 FVKESK. Trimming stripped 4 bases from V and 1 base from J, with 10 bases between. The CDR3 nucleotides are TGTGCCAGCAGCCGGGGAGACAGGAACACTGAAGCTTTCTTT. Its protein is CASSRGDRNTEAFF.

V gene TRBV19 combines with J gene TRBJ2-6; D gene uncertain. CDR3 size: 18 residues. Between the trimmed V and J ends, which lost 7 bases and 2 bases, there was a span of 21 bases. Germline V gene data show CDR1 as LNHDA and CDR2 as SQIVND (reference sequence). In nucleotides, the CDR3 is TGTGCCAGTATGTTTGGACGGTTTTTCTCCACTGGGGCCAACGTCCTGACTTTC. It is translated as CASMFGRFFSTGANVLTF.

V and J are TRBV11-2 and TRBJ1-2, with D possibly being TRBD1 (5 bases). The CDR3 totals 12 residues. Looked up from germline, CDR1 is SGHAT and CDR2 is FQNNGV. The V end was cut by 5 bases, the J end by 7 bases, with 11 bases between. CDR3: CASSIGRGGYTF. The CDR3 DNA reads TGTGCCAGCAGCATAGGGAGGGGTGGCTACACCTTC. Combining the CDR3 with reference TRBV11-2 and TRBJ1-2 gives the whole variable domain EAGVAQSPRYKIIEKRQSVAFWCNPISGHATLYWYQQILGQGPKLLIQFQNNGVVDDSQLPKDRFSAERLKGVDSTLKIQPAKLEDSAVYLCASSIGRGGYTFGSGTRLTVV.

V is TRBV7-9 and J is TRBJ2-3, with TRBD2 identical over 8 bases. The CDR3 length is 15 residues. Germline V gene data show CDR1 as SEHNR and CDR2 as FQNEAQ (reference sequence). Trimming at V came to 4 bases and at J to 6 bases, leaving 9 bases not matched to a gene. The CDR3 spells CASSSGLDFFDTQYF. In DNA, the CDR3 is TGTGCCAGCAGCTCGGGACTAGATTTTTTCGATACGCAGTATTTT. Together with reference TRBV7-9 and TRBJ2-3, the CDR3 gives the full variable domain: DTGVSQNPRHKITKRGQNVTFRCDPISEHNRLYWYRQTLGQGPEFLTYFQNEAQLEKSRLLSDRFSAERPKGSFSTLEIQRTEQGDSAMYLCASSSGLDFFDTQYFGPGTRLTVL.

The J gene is TRBJ1-1, the V gene TRBV15; 7 bases line up with TRBD1. The CDR3 sequence is 16 residues long. From germline, CDR1 is LNHNV and CDR2 YYDKDF (reference sequence). The V and J ends lost 1 base and 0 bases, in that order; junction bases with no gene match: 5. CDR3 protein: CATSRGAGTVNTEAFF. CDR3 bases: TGTGCCACCAGCAGAGGAGCCGGGACAGTGAACACTGAAGCTTTCTTT.

The chain has TRBV27 and TRBJ1-5, with D possibly matching TRBD1 (5 bases). Germline CDR1 is MNHEY and CDR2 is SMNVEV (reference sequence). The length of the CDR3 is 15 residues. V lost 6 bases to trimming and J lost 2 bases, with 14 bases between them. CDR3 sequence reads: CASSRGGAGNQPQHF. CDR3 DNA sequence: TGTGCCAGCAGCCGCGGAGGGGCCGGCAATCAGCCCCAGCATTTT.

The chain recombines TRBV28 with TRBJ1-1; 8 bases agree with TRBD1. The trim removed 5 bases at V and 0 bases at J, leaving 8 bases unmatched. Germline V CDR1 and CDR2: MDHEN, SYDVKM. This CDR3 is 16 amino acids long. This CDR3 is CASSTGGGSVNTEAFF. CDR3 bases: TGTGCCAGCAGTACAGGGGGGGGCTCGGTGAACACTGAAGCTTTCTTT. The full variable domain, completed using reference TRBV28 and TRBJ1-1, is DVKVTQSSRYLVKRTGEKVFLECVQDMDHENMFWYRQDPGLGLRLIYFSYDVKMKEKGDIPEGYSVSREKKERFSLILESASTNQTSMYLCASSTGGGSVNTEAFFGQGTRLTVV.

The genes are TRBV19 and TRBJ2-3; 11 bases fit TRBD2. Trimming removed 8 bases from V and 0 bases from J; junction bases left unmatched: 4. The CDR3 covers 15 residues. Germline V lookup: CDR1 LNHDA, CDR2 SQIVND (reference sequence). The CDR3 nucleotides read TGTGCCAGTGCCATAGCGGGAGGGAGCACAGATACGCAGTATTTT. Translation gives CASAIAGGSTDTQYF.

The chain has TRBV5-6 and TRBJ1-1, with D perhaps TRBD1 (5 bases). The germline CDR1 and CDR2 sequences are SGHDT and YYEEEE. This CDR3 comprises 12 residues. Trimming left V 4 bases short and J 6 bases short, with 10 bases between. The CDR3 region is CASSLAGPEAFF. As DNA, the CDR3 is TGTGCCAGCAGCCTCGCAGGGCCTGAAGCTTTCTTT.

This rearrangement joins TRBV28 to TRBJ1-1; tentatively, D is TRBD1 (5 bases). V was shortened by 3 bases and J by 0 bases, with 14 bases between the two germline ends. In germline, CDR1 is MDHEN, CDR2 SYDVKM. The CDR3 covers 16 residues. This chain's CDR3 is CASSFRRGWLNTEAFF. CDR3 sequence (DNA): TGTGCCAGCAGTTTTAGAAGGGGTTGGTTGAACACTGAAGCTTTCTTT.

V and J are TRBV4-1 and TRBJ2-1, with TRBD2 matching 8 bases. The CDR3 extends over 18 amino acids. Per the germline V gene, CDR1 is MGHRA and CDR2 is YSYEKL. Trimming took 0 bases from V and 2 from J; bases not matched to a gene: 9. DNA of the CDR3: TGCGCCAGCAGCCAAGAGAGGCTCGGCGGGGGGCCCTACAATGAGCAGTTCTTC. Protein product: CASSQERLGGGPYNEQFF.

The chain links TRBV6-5 to TRBJ2-1; the D gene is possibly TRBD2 (6 bases). V was cut by 5 bases and J by 7 bases, with 15 bases left in between. CDR1 and CDR2 from the germline V gene are MNHEY and SVGAGI. There are 14 residues in the CDR3. CDR3 in DNA: TGTGCCAGCAGTCCGGAGGGCCGGGGGAATGAGCAGTTCTTC. Protein: CASSPEGRGNEQFF.

This clone appeared once. This chain uses TRBV6-5 with TRBJ1-1; tentative D call: TRBD1 (5 bases). The germline V gene has CDR1 MNHEY and CDR2 SVGAGI. V was clipped by 8 bases and J by 5 bases, with 12 bases between them. The CDR3 length is 12 residues. The CDR3 loop reads CASFRGGTEAFF. The CDR3 DNA reads TGTGCCAGCTTTCGGGGGGGGACTGAAGCTTTCTTT.

This chain connects TRBV11-2 to TRBJ1-6; TRBD1 might be the D (5 bases). Per germline, CDR1 SGHAT and CDR2 FQNNGV. Trimming removed 6 bases at V and 7 bases at J, with 10 bases between. The CDR3 is 13 residues long. The CDR3 DNA reads as TGTGCCAGCAGACCGGGACTCAATTCACCCCTCCACTTT. It specifies CASRPGLNSPLHF.

The chain links TRBV29-1 to TRBJ1-2; 8 bases align to TRBD1. CDR3 length: 14 residues. The V gene's germline CDR1 is SQVTM and CDR2 ANQGSEA. The V and J ends lost 5 bases and 8 bases, in that order; junction bases with no gene match: 13. In nucleotides, the CDR3 is TGCAGCGTTCAGCCGGGACAGGAAAGGGTGGGCTACACCTTC. Its protein is CSVQPGQERVGYTF.

CDR3: CASSKYGLGSEQYV. CDR3 nucleotides: TGTGCCAGCAGCAAGTACGGGTTGGGGAGCGAGCAGTACGTC. J is TRBJ2-7 and V is TRBV11-2; D possibly corresponds to TRBD2 (5 bases). CDR3 size: 14 residues. Trimming shortened V by 5 bases and J by 6 bases, and 17 bases separated the two germline ends. Germline CDR1 is SGHAT and CDR2 is FQNNGV.

The J gene is TRBJ2-2, the V gene TRBV3-1 (or the pseudogene TRBV3-2); D is perhaps TRBD2 (6 bases). The germline V and J ends were trimmed by 3 bases and 5 bases, with 16 bases remaining between them. This CDR3 comprises 16 residues. Germline CDR1 is LGHDT and CDR2 is YNNKEL (reference sequence). CDR3 sequence: CASSQTRGVATGELFF. Written as DNA, the CDR3 is TGTGCCAGCAGCCAGACTAGAGGGGTGGCGACCGGGGAGCTGTTTTTT.